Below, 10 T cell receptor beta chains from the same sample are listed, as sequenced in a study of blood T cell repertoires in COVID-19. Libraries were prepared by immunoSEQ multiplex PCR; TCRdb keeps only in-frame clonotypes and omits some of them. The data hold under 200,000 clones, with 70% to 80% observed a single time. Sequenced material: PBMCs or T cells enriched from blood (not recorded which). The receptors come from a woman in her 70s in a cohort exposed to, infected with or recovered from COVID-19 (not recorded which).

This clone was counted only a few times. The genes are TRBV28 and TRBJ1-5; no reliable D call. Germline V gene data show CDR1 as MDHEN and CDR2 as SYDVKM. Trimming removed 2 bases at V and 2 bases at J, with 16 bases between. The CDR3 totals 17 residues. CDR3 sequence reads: CASSLRHYGAGNQPQHF. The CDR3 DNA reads TGTGCCAGCAGTTTACGGCATTACGGCGCGGGCAATCAGCCCCAGCATTTT.

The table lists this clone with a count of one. CDR3 region: CASSVAPTGGVYEQYF. The CDR3, as DNA: TGTGCCAGCAGCGTAGCCCCGACAGGGGGCGTCTACGAGCAGTACTTC. The chain employs TRBV9 and TRBJ2-7; 10 positions match TRBD1. Losses at the gene ends were 0 bases for V and 3 bases for J; bases not matched to a gene: 6. The CDR3 runs 16 residues. In germline, CDR1 is SGDLS, CDR2 YYNGEE.

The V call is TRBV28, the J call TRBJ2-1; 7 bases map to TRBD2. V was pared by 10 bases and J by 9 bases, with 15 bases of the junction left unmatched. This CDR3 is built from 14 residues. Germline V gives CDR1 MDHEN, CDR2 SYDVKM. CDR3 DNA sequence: TGTGCCACCACTGTTGGCGGGAGCCGGGGTGAGCAGTTCTTC. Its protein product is CATTVGGSRGEQFF.

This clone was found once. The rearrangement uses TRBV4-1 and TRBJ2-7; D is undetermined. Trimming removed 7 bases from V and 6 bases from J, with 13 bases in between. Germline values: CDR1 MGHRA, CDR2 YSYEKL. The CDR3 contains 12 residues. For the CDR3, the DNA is TGCGCCAGCACCCCGGCGCGAGGCGAGCAGTACTTC. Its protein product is CASTPARGEQYF.

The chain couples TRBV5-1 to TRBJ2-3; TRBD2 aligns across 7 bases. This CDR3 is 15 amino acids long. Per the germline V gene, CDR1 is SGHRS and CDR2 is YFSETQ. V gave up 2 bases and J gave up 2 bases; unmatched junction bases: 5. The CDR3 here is CASSLAGLTTDTQYF. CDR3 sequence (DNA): TGCGCCAGCAGCTTAGCGGGACTAACCACAGATACGCAGTATTTT. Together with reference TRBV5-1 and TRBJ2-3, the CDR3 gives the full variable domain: KAGVTQTPRYLIKTRGQQVTLSCSPISGHRSVSWYQQTPGQGLQFLFEYFSETQRNKGNFPGRFSGRQFSNSRSEMNVSTLELGDSALYLCASSLAGLTTDTQYFGPGTRLTVL.

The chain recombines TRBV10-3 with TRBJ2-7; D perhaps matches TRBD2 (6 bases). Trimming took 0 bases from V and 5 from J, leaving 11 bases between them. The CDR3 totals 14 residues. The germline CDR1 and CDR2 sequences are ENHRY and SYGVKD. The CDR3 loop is CAISESTGVDEQYF. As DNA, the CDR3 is TGTGCCATCAGTGAGTCAACGGGAGTCGACGAGCAGTACTTC.

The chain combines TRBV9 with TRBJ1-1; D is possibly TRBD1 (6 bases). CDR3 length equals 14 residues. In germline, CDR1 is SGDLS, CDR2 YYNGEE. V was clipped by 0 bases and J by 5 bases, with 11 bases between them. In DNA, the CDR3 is TGTGCCAGCAGCGTAGGACTACAGGGTACTGAAGCTTTCTTT. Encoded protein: CASSVGLQGTEAFF.

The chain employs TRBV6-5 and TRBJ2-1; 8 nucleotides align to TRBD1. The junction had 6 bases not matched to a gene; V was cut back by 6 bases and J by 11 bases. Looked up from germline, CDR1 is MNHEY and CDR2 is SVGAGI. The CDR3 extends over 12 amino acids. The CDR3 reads CASRLSGGKQFF. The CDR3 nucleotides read TGTGCCAGCAGGTTATCAGGGGGCAAGCAGTTCTTC.

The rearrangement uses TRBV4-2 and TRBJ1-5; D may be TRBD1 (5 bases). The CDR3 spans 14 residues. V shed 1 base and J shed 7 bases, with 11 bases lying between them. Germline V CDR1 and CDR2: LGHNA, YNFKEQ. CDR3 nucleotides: TGTGCCAGCAGCCAAGGGCAGGGTCAACAGCCCCAGCATTTT. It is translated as CASSQGQGQQPQHF.

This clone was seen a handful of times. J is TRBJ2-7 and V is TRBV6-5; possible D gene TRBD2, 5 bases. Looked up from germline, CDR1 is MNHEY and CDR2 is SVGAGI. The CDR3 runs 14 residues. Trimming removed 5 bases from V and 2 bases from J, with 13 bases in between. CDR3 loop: CASSQLSVPYEQYF. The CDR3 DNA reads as TGTGCCAGCAGTCAGCTTAGCGTTCCCTACGAGCAGTACTTC.